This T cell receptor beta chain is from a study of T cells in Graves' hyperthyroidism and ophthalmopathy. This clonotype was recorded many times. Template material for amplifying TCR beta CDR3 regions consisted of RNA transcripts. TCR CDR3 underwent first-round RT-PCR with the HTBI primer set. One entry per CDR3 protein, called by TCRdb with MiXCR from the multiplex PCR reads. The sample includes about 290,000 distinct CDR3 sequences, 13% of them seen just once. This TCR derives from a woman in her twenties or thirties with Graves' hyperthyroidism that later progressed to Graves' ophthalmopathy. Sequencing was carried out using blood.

The CDR3 protein is CVSGSSYNEQFF. DNA for the CDR3: TGTGTAAGCGGGAGTTCCTACAATGAGCAGTTCTTC. V and J are TRBV2 and TRBJ2-1, with 8 bases identical to TRBD2. The V gene's germline CDR1 is SNHLY and CDR2 FYNNEI. This CDR3 is 12 amino acids long.